This record looks at one T cell receptor beta chain sequence and its context. There is no known antigen for this receptor. No clone much larger than this one lies a single base away; base qualities are absent. The data belong to a study of Graves' ophthalmopathy and Graves' hyperthyroidism (dated by TCRdb to 2016 to 2018). With regard to the full study: Peripheral blood was collected before any treatment was given, at the time of initial diagnosis. The study used signatures of the TCR beta repertoire to tell Graves' ophthalmopathy apart from Graves' hyperthyroidism and to predict which patients would progress to ophthalmopathy. For independent validation, a separate cohort was made up of 18 hyperthyroidism patients plus 17 patients who later progressed from hyperthyroidism to ophthalmopathy. To explore V-J signatures distinguishing ophthalmopathy from hyperthyroidism, a discovery set of around 97 patients (about 41 ophthalmopathy, roughly 56 stable hyperthyroidism) was enrolled. Once sampling was done, hyperthyroidism patients were given methimazole at a starting dose of 30 mg daily, while ophthalmopathy patients were given high-dose intravenous methylprednisolone. In total, some 130 blood samples were TCR-sequenced: around 42 ophthalmopathy, about 75 hyperthyroidism and 17 hyperthyroidism-to-ophthalmopathy patients. In roughly 6 hyperthyroidism patients, T-cell repertoires of thyroid tissue and blood were compared. General findings and caveats noted by the study authors: In validation, the model predicted ophthalmopathy progression with less than 71% sensitivity and roughly 72% specificity; 12 predicted patients were CT-confirmed with GO in a median of around 6 months. Ophthalmopathy was separated from stable hyperthyroidism by the 13-signature model with about 85% sensitivity and less than 82% specificity in cross-validation and with 80%/75% in the test set. Most expanded thyroid clonotypes with frequency above 0.001 were also detected in blood, suggesting blood repertoires may reflect the thyroid immune response. No statistical method was used to predetermine the sample size, and group allocation was not hidden from the investigators.

For repertoire sequencing, TCR beta CDR3 regions were amplified from RNA transcripts. HTBI primers and the Qiagen OneStep RT-PCR kit were used in a first-round RT-PCR, which was followed by a second-round multiplex PCR, size selection and purification. Libraries were sequenced paired-end with 100 bp reads on an Illumina HiSeq2000. In the paper's pipeline: SOAPnuke was used to process the reads, throwing out any read that had adapters, had uncalled bases, had a mean Phred below 15, or lacked an exact constant-primer or identifier match. High-quality paired reads were merged with COPE v1.2.5. Each unique nucleotide sequence was treated as a clonotype, and MiTCR v1.1 was used to align the clonotypes to the IMGT TRB V, D and J references. Analysis was restricted to V-J combinations with a frequency above 0.0001, which covered 98% to 99.2% of repertoires. For each V-J combination, a TCR clonal expansion and chaos score was defined as F50 clonal expansion divided by the chaos observed in the TCRdist matrix. Welch's t-statistics and random forest were used to reduce features to about a dozen V-J combinations, which were fed into a naive Bayes classifier. The Morisita-Horn index was used to measure how similar the thyroid and blood repertoires were. The public sequencing data were trimmed at Q25 with fastp and processed into clonotypes with MiXCR by TCRdb, which kept only in-frame beta chains. Under each unique CDR3 protein, matching rows form one entry showing the most common genes and DNA. In this record, the V and J calls reflect TCRdb's handling and not the investigators' own analysis. The sample contains 660,000 or so distinct CDR3 sequences, more than 40% of them found a single time. About 3.3% of the sample comes from the top ten.

Trimming takes 4 bases from V and 9 bases from J, and the germline ends sit 7 bases apart. From a lookup of the germline V gene (reference sequence), CDR1 and CDR2 are SEHNR and FQNEAQ. From the cysteine up to the phenylalanine, the CDR3 has a length of 11 residues. This entry keeps only the CDR3 DNA: 33 bases, framed from base 1. Ophthalmopathy patients were characterized by moderately to severely active disease, a Clinical Activity Score of at least 3, a NOSPECS grade of at least 4, and a disease duration under 3 months. Anyone with other autoimmune diseases, uncontrolled infections, pregnancy or lactation was excluded from the study. Clinical symptoms, serum thyroxine, TRAb, thyroid ultrasound and orbital computed tomography formed the basis of the diagnosis. PBMCs were isolated from approximately 10 ml of fresh peripheral blood by Ficoll-Paque density gradient centrifugation. Total RNA was extracted with Trizol reagent and quality-checked on an Agilent 2100 Bioanalyzer.

The specimen was peripheral blood. Recombination connected TRBV7-9 to TRBJ1-5; a weak D assignment points to TRBD1 (6 bases agree). The clonotype was recovered from an adult man with Graves' ophthalmopathy. The CDR3 here reads CASSSGVPQHF. The DNA sequence is TGTGCCAGCAGCTCAGGGGTGCCCCAGCATTTT. When the CDR3 is completed using the reference TRBV7-9 and TRBJ1-5 genes on either side, the full variable domain is DTGVSQNPRHKITKRGQNVTFRCDPISEHNRLYWYRQTLGQGPEFLTYFQNEAQLEKSRLLSDRFSAERPKGSFSTLEIQRTEQGDSAMYLCASSSGVPQHFGDGTRLSIL.